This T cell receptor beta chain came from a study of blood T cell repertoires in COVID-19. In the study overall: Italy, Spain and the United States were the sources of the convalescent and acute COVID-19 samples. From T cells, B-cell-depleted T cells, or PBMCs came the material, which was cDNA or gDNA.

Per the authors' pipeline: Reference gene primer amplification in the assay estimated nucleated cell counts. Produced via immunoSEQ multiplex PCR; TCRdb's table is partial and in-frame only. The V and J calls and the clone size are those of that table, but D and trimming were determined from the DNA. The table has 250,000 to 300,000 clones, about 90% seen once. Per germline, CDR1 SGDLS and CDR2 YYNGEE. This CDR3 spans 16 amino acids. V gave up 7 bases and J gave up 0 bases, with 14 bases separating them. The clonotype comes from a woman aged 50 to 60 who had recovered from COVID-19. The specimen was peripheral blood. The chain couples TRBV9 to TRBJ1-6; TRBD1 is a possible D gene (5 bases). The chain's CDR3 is CASARQPISYNSPLHF. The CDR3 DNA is TGTGCCAGCGCCAGACAGCCTATCTCCTATAATTCACCCCTCCACTTT.